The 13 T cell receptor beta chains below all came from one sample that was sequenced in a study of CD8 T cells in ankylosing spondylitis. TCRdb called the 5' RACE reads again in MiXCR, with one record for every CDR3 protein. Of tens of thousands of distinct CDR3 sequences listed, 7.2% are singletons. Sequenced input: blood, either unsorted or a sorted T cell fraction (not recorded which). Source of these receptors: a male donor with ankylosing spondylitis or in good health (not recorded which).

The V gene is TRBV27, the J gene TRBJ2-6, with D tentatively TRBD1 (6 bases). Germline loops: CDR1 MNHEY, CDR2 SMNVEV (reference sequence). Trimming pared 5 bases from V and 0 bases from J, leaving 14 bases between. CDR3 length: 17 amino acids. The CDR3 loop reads CASSSRDKHSGANVLTF. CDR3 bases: TGTGCCAGCAGTAGCCGGGACAAACACTCTGGGGCCAACGTCCTGACTTTC.

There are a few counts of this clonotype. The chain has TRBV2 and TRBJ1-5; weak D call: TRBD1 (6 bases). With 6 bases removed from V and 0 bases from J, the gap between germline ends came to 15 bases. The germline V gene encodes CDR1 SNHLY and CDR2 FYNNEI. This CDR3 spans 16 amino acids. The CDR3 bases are TGTGCCAGCAGACAGGAGGGGGGGATTAGCAATCAGCCCCAGCATTTT. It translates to CASRQEGGISNQPQHF.

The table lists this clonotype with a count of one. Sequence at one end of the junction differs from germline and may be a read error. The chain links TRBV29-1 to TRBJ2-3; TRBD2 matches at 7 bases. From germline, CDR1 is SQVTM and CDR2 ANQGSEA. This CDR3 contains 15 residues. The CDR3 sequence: CSVEGGSGSTGTQYF. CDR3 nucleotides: TGCAGCGTTGAGGGGGGGTCAGGCAGCACAGGTACGCAGTATTTT.

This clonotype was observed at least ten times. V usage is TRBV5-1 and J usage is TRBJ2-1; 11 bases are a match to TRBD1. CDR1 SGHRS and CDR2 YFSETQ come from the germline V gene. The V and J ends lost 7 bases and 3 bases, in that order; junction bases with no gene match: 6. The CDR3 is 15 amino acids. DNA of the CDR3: TGCGCCAGCCGTACCGGGACAGGGGGCTACAATGAGCAGTTCTTC. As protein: CASRTGTGGYNEQFF.

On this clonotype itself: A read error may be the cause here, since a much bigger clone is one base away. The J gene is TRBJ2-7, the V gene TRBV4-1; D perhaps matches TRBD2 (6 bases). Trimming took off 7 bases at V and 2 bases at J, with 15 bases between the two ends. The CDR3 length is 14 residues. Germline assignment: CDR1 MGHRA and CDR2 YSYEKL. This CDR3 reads CASNHAGRTYEQYF. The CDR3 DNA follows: TGCGCCAGCAACCATGCGGGACGGACCTACGAGCAGTACTTC.

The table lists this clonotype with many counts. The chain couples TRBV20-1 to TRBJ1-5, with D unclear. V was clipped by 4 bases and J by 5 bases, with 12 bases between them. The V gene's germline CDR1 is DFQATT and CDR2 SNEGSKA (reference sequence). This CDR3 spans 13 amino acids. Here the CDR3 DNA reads TGCAGTGCTACCGCTCGGCGGGATCAGCCCCAGCATTTT. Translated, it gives CSATARRDQPQHF.

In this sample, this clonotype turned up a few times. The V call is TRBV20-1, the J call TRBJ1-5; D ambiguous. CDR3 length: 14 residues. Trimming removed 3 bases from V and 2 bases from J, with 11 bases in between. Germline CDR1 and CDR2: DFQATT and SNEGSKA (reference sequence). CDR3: CSARFGGGNQPQHF. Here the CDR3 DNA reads TGCAGTGCTAGGTTCGGTGGAGGCAATCAGCCCCAGCATTTT.

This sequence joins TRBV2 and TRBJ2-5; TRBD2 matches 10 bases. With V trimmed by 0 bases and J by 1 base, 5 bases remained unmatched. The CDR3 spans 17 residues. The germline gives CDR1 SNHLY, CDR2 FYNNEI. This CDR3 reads CASSEALSGRPQETQYF. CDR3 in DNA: TGTGCCAGCAGTGAAGCGCTTAGCGGGAGGCCCCAAGAGACCCAGTACTTC.

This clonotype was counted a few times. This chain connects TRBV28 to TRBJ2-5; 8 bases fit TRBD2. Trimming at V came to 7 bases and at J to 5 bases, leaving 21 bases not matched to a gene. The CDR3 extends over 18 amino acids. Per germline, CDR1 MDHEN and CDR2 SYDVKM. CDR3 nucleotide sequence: TGTGCCAGCAACGCCGGGGGGTGGAGCGGGAGCTCGGAGGAGACCCAGTACTTC. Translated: CASNAGGWSGSSEETQYF.

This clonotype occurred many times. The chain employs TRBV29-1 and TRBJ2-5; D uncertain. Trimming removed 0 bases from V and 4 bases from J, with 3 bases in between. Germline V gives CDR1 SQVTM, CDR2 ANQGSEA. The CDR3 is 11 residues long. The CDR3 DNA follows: TGCAGCGTTGAAGAGGCAGAGACCCAGTACTTC. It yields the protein CSVEEAETQYF. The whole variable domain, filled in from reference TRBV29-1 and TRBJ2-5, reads SAVISQKPSRDICQRGTSLTIQCQVDSQVTMMFWYRQQPGQSLTLIATANQGSEATYESGFVIDKFPISRPNLTFSTLTVSNMSPEDSSIYLCSVEEAETQYFGPGTRLLVL.

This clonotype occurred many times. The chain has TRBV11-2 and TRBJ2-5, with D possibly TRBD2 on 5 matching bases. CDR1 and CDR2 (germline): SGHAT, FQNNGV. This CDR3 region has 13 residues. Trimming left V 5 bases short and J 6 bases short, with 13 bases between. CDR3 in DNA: TGTGCCAGCAGCGTCGGGGAGCGGAAGACCCAGTACTTC. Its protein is CASSVGERKTQYF.

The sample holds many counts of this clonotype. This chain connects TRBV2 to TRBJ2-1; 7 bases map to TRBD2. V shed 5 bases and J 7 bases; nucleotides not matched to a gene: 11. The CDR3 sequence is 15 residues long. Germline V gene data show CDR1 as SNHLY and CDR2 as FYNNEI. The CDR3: CASSRTSDPPNEQFF. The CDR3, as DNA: TGTGCCAGCAGTCGGACTAGTGACCCACCTAATGAGCAGTTCTTC.

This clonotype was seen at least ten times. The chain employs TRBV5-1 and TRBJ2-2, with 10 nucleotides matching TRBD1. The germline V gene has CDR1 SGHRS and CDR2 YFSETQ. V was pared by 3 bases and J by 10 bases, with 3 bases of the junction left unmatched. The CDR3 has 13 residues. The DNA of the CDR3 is TGCGCCAGCAGCTCGACAGGGGGCGAGGAGCTGTTTTTT. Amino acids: CASSSTGGEELFF.